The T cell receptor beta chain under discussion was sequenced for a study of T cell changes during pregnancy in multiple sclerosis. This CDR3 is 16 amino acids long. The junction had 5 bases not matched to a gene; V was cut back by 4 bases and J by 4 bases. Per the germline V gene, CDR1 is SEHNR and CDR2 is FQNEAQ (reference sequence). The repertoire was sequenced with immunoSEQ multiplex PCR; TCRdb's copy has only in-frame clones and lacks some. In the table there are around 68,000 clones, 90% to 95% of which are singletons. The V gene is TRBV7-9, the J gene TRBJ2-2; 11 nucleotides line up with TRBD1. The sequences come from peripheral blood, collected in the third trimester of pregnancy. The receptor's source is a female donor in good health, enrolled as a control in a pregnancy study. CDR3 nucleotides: TGTGCCAGCAGCTCTTCCGGGACAGGGGGCACCGGGGAGCTGTTTTTT. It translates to CASSSSGTGGTGELFF.